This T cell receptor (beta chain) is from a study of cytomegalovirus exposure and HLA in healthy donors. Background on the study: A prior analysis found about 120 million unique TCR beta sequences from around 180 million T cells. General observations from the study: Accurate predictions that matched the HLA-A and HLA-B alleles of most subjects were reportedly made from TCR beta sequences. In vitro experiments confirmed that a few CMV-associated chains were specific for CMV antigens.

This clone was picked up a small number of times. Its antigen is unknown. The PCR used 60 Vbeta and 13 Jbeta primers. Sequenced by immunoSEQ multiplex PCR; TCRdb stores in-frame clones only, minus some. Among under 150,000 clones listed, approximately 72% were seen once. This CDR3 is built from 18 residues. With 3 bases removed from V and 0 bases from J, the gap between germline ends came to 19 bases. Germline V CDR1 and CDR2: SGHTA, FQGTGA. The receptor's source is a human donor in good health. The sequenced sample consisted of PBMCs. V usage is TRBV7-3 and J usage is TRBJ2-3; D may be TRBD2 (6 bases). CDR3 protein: CASSFGAGVSGSTDTQYF. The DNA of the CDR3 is TGTGCCAGCAGCTTCGGAGCCGGTGTTAGCGGAAGCACAGATACGCAGTATTTT.